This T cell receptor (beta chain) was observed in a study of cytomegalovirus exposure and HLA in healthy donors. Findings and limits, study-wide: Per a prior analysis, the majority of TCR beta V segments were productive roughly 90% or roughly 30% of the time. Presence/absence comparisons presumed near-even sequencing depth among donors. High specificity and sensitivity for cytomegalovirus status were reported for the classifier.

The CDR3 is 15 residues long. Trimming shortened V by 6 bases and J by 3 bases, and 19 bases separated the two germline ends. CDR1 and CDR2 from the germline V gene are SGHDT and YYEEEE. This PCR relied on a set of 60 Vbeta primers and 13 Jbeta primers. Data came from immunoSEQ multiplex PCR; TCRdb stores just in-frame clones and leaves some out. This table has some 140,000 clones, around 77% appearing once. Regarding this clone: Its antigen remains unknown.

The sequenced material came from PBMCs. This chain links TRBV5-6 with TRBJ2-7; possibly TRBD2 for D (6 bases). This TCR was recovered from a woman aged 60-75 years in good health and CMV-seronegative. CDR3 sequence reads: CASTTLSGFGYEQYF. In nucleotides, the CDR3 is TGTGCCAGCACCACACTTAGCGGTTTCGGCTACGAGCAGTACTTC. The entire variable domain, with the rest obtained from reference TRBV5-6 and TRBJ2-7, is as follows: DAGVTQSPTHLIKTRGQQVTLRCSPKSGHDTVSWYQQALGQGPQFIFQYYEEEERQRGNFPDRFSGHQFPNYSSELNVNALLLGDSALYLCASTTLSGFGYEQYFGPGTRLTVT.